This T cell receptor beta chain was observed in a study of cytomegalovirus exposure and HLA in healthy donors. Findings and limits, study-wide: Later work found that TCR association rates differed between HLA loci; DRB1 had the most and HLA-C the fewest. The likely origin of a cluster of highly shared sequence variants was a sequencing artifact. Per a prior analysis, the majority of TCR beta V segments were productive roughly 87% or roughly 30% of the time.

A multiplex PCR was run with 60 Vbeta primers and 13 Jbeta primers. The assay was immunoSEQ multiplex PCR, and TCRdb's table has in-frame clones only and misses some. This repertoire includes approximately 120,000 clones. Germline values: CDR1 LGHNA, CDR2 YNFKEQ. CDR3 size: 16 residues. After removal of 1 base from V and 2 bases from J, the junction contained 2 bases not matched to a gene. As to this clone: Its antigen is undetermined.

V and J are TRBV4-2 and TRBJ2-6; 7 bases fit TRBD1. This clonotype originated in a man aged 18 to 30 in good health and CMV-seronegative. The sequencing sample was made of PBMCs. The DNA of the CDR3 is TGTGCCAGCAGCCAAGCTACAGGGGCTGGGGCCAACGTCCTGACTTTC. This encodes CASSQATGAGANVLTF.